This T cell receptor (beta chain) emerged from a study of blood T cell repertoires in COVID-19 (dated by TCRdb to 2020 to 2021). As for the study more broadly: The collaborator samples originated in the United States, Italy and Spain and spanned the acute and convalescent phases of COVID-19. The prospective study material was composed of cDNA or gDNA derived from T cells, B-cell-depleted T cells, or PBMCs. Subjects who had been exposed to COVID-19, were actively infected with it, or had recovered from it provided the deeply sampled blood TCRbeta repertoires that made up the dataset. The repertoires were made available in a free public database intended to serve as a resource for research on the immune response to SARS-CoV-2. Samples were obtained from the ongoing ImmuneRACE study (first 160 participants) and from roughly 1,300 subjects provided by 6 global collaborators. Nearly every sample came with metadata listing a de-identified subject ID, COVID-19 status, age in years and sex. Where available, HLA class I and class II types were taken from metadata supplied by the sample provider and were not determined by assay-based typing.

What the research found in general, with its limitations: The amount of clinical and demographic metadata varied by source and participant and was provided uncurated.

One collaborating source in Seattle enrolled patients while the patients were actively infected and followed the patients over time throughout the course of disease. Collaborating institutions collected whole blood in K2EDTA tubes following their own protocols. For TCRbeta analysis, collaborators shipped samples in one of three forms: frozen whole blood, isolated PBMCs, or DNA extracted from either of those sample types. Reading from cysteine to phenylalanine, the CDR3 counts 13 amino acids. Only the CDR3 DNA is retained, 39 bases long and in frame from the first base. Trimming takes 7 bases from V and 11 bases from J, and the germline ends sit 19 bases apart. Reading the germline V gene (reference sequence) gives CDR1 LNHDA and CDR2 SQIVND. Notes on this clone: The antigen it binds to is not known. No clone much larger than this one lies a single base away; base qualities are absent.

The immunoSEQ Assay, a bias-controlled multiplex PCR, was used to amplify TCRbeta CDR3 regions from genomic DNA. From the authors' description of their analysis: Within the assay, amplification of reference gene primers was used to estimate how many nucleated cells each sample contained. To quantify the absolute abundance of each unique TCRbeta CDR3 rearrangement, sequence reads were collapsed and filtered. For each sample, productive Simpson clonality was calculated as the square root of Simpson's diversity index across productive rearrangements. The immuneACCESS repertoire file appears here via TCRdb, limited to in-frame rearrangements. These files lack a portion of the clones; in checked studies, under half of the deficit traces to unresolved V genes, and the cause of the others is not known. That table gives V, J and clone size, and the DNA gave D and trimming. The sample table shows some 300,000 clones, and over 80% are seen once. 5.5% to 8% of the sample is held by the ten biggest clonotypes.

The TCR was taken from a woman in her forties or fifties with COVID-19, enrolled during active disease. The sequencing sample was made of peripheral blood. The chain joins TRBV19 to TRBJ2-3; the D gene assignment is ambiguous. The CDR3 amino acid sequence is: CASTSTQLGGQYF. The DNA sequence follows: TGTGCCAGTACCTCAACCCAACTCGGTGGGCAGTATTTT.